The clone carrying this T cell receptor beta chain was counted once. No antigen is known for it. These data originate in a study of cytomegalovirus exposure and HLA in healthy donors. Germline V gives CDR1 MNHEY, CDR2 SMNVEV (reference sequence). V shed 7 bases and J 3 bases; nucleotides not matched to a gene: 0. This CDR3 is built from 11 residues. The study, taken as a whole, reports: According to a later analysis, most TCR beta chains associated with CMV appeared HLA-restricted. Presence/absence analyses took donor sequencing depth as roughly uniform.

PCR primers comprised 60 Vbeta and 13 Jbeta primers. Here immunoSEQ multiplex PCR was the method, and the copy in TCRdb shows in-frame clones only, minus some. Found here are 190,000 or so clones, roughly three quarters of them singletons; the top ten hold approximately 0.36%. Source material: PBMCs. This sequence was found in a male donor in good health and CMV-seropositive. The chain is built from TRBV27 and TRBJ2-7; TRBD1 matches 7 bases. The CDR3 DNA sequence: TGTGCCAGCAACAGGGGCTACGAGCAGTACTTC. Amino acids: CASNRGYEQYF.